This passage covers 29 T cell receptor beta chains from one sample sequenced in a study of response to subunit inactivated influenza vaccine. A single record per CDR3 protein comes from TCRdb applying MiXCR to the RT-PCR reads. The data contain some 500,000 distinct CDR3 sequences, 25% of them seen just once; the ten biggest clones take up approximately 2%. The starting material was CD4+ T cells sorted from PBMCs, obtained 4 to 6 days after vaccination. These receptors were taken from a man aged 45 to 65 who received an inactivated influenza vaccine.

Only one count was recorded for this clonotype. The CDR3 region has the DNA TGCAGTGCTAGTTCACCCCCAGGGGTGAACACTGAAGCTTTCTTT. Translation gives CSASSPPGVNTEAFF. The chain uses TRBV20-1 and TRBJ1-1; TRBD1 is a possible D gene (6 bases). Germline V gene sequence: CDR1 DFQATT, CDR2 SNEGSKA (reference sequence). The CDR3 runs 15 residues. Trimming stripped 3 bases from V and 0 bases from J, with 14 bases between.

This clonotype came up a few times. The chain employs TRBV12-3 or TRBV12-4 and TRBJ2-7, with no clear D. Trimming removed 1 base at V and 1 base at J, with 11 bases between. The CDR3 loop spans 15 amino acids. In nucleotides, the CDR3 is TGTGCCAGCAGTTTAGGGGTATATTTATCCTACGAGCAGTACTTC. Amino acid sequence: CASSLGVYLSYEQYF.

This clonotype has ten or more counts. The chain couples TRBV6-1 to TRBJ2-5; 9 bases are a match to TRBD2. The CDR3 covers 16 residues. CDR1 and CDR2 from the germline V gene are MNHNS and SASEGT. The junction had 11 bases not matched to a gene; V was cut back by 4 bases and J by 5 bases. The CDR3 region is CASSVGSGGFLETQYF. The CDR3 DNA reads TGTGCCAGCAGTGTCGGAAGCGGGGGGTTCCTTGAGACCCAGTACTTC.

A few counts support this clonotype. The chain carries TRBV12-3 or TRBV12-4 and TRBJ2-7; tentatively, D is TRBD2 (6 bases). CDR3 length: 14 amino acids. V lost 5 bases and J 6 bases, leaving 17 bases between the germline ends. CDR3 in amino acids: CASSPRLVGGEQYF. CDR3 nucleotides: TGTGCCAGCAGTCCCCGATTGGTCGGGGGCGAGCAGTACTTC.

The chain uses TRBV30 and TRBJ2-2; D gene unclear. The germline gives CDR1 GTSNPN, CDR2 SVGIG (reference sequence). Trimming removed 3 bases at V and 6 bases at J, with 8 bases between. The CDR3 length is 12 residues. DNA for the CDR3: TGTGCCTGGAGGGAGAGCGCCGGGGAGCTGTTTTTT. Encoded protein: CAWRESAGELFF.

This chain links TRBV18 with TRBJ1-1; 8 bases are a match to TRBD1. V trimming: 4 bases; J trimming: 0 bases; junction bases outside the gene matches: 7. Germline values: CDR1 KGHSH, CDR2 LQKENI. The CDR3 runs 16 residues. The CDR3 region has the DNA TGTGCCAGCTCACGTAAGGTGGACAGGGTGAACACTGAAGCTTTCTTT. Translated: CASSRKVDRVNTEAFF.

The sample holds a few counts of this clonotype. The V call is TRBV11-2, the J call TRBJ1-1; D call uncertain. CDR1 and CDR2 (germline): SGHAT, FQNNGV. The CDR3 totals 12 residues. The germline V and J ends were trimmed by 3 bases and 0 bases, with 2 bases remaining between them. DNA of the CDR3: TGTGCCAGCAGCTTTCTGAACACTGAAGCTTTCTTT. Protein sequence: CASSFLNTEAFF.

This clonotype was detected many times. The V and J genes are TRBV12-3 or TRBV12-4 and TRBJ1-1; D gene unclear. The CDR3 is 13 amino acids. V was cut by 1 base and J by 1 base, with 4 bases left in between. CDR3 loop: CASSLVENTEAFF. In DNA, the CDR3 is TGTGCCAGCAGTTTAGTAGAGAACACTGAAGCTTTCTTT.

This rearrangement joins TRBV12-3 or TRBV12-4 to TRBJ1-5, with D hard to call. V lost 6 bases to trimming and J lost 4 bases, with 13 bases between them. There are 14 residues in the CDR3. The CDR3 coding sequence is TGTGCCAGCAGCCGTAGAAAGTCAAATCAGCCCCAGCATTTT. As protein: CASSRRKSNQPQHF.

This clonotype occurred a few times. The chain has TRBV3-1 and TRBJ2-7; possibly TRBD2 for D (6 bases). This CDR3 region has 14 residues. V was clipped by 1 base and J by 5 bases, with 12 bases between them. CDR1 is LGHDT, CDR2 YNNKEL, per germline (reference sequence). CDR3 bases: TGTGCCAGCAGCCAAGCGGGACTCGCCAACGAGCAGTACTTC. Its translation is CASSQAGLANEQYF.

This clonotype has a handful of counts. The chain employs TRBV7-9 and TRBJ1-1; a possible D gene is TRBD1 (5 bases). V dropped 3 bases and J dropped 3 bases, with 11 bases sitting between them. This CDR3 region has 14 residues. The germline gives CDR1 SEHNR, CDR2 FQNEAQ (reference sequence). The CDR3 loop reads CASSLWGIDTEAFF. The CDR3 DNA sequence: TGTGCCAGCAGCTTGTGGGGGATTGACACTGAAGCTTTCTTT.

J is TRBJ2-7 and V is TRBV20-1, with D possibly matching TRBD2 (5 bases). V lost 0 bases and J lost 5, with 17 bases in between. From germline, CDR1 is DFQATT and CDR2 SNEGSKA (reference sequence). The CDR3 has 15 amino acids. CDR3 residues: CSARETGSFSNEQYF. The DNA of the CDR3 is TGCAGTGCTAGAGAAACGGGGTCATTTAGCAACGAGCAGTACTTC.

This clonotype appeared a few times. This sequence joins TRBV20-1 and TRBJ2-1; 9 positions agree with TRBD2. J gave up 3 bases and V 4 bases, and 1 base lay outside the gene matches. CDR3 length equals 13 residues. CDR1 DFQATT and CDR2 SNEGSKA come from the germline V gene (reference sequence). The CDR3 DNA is TGCAGTGCTATAGCGGGGGTCTACAATGAGCAGTTCTTC. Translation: CSAIAGVYNEQFF.

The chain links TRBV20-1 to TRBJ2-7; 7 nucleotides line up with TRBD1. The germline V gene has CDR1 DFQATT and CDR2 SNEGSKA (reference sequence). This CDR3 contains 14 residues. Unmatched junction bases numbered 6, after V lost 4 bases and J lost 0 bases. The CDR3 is CSANRDSHSYEQYF. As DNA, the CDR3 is TGCAGTGCTAACCGGGACAGCCACTCCTACGAGCAGTACTTC.

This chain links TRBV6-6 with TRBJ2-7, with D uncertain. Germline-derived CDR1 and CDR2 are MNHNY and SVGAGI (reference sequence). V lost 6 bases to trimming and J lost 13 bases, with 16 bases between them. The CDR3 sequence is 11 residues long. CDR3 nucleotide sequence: TGTGCCAGCAGCCCCGGGCCTACTCCCTACTTC. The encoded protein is CASSPGPTPYF.

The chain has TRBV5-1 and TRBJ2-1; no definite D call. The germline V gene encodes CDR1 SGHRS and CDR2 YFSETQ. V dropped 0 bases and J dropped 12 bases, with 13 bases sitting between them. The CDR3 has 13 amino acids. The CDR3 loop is CASSLAGAQVQFF. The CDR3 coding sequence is TGCGCCAGCAGCTTGGCCGGAGCCCAGGTGCAGTTCTTC.

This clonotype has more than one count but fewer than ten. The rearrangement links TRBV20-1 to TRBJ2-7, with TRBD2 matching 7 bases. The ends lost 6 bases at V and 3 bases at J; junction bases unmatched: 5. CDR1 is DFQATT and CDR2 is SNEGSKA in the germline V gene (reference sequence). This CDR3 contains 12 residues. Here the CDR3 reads CSALGRGYEQYF. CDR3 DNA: TGCAGTGCCCTGGGGAGGGGCTACGAGCAGTACTTC.

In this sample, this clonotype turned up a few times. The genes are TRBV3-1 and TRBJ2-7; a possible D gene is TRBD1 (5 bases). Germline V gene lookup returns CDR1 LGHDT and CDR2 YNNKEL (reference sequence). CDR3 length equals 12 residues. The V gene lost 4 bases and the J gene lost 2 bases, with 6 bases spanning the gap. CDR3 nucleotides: TGTGCCAGCAGCCGCAGGGCCTACGAGCAGTACTTC. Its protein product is CASSRRAYEQYF.

The CDR3 coding sequence is TGTGCCAGCAGCCAGACTAGCGGAACCGGGGAGCTGTTTTTT. Protein sequence: CASSQTSGTGELFF. The chain is built from TRBV3-1 and TRBJ2-2; TRBD2 matches at 9 bases. Germline CDR1 is LGHDT and CDR2 is YNNKEL (reference sequence). The CDR3 runs 14 residues. Germline trimming cut 3 bases from V and 5 bases from J; bases unmatched to any gene: 1.

The CDR3 DNA is TGTGCCAGCTCACCACCGGGAGGGACTAGCGGGAGGAGTGAGCAGTTCTTC. This codes for CASSPPGGTSGRSEQFF. The gene calls are TRBV18 and TRBJ2-1; the match to TRBD2 covers 15 bases. Losses at the gene ends were 0 bases for V and 9 bases for J; bases not matched to a gene: 6. CDR1 and CDR2 (germline): KGHSH, LQKENI. The CDR3 totals 17 residues. The entire variable domain, with the rest obtained from reference TRBV18 and TRBJ2-1, is as follows: NAGVMQNPRHLVRRRGQEARLRCSPMKGHSHVYWYRQLPEEGLKFMVYLQKENIIDESGMPKERFSAEFPKEGPSILRIQQVVRGDSAAYFCASSPPGGTSGRSEQFFGPGTRLTVL.

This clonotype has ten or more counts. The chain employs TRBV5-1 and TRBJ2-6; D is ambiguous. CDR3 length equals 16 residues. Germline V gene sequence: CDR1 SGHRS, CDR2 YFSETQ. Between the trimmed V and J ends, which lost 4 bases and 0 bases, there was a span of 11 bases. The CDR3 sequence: CASSMDAHSGANVLTF. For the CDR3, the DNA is TGCGCCAGCAGCATGGACGCCCACTCTGGGGCCAACGTCCTGACTTTC.

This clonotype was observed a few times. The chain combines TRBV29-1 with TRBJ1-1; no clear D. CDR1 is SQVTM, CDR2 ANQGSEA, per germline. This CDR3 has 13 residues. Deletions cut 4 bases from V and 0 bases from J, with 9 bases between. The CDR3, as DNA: TGCAGCGTTGGTCGGCAGTTGAACACTGAAGCTTTCTTT. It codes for CSVGRQLNTEAFF.

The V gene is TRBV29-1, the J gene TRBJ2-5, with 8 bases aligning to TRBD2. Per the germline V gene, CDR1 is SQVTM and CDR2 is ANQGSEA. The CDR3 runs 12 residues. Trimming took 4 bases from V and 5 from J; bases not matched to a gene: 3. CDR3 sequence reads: CSVVSSGETQYF. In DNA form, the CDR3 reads TGCAGCGTTGTTTCTAGCGGGGAGACCCAGTACTTC.

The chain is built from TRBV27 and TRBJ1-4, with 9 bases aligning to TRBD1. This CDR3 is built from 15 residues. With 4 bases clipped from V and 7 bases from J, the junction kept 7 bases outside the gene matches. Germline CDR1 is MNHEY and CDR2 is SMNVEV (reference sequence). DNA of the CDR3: TGTGCCAGCAGTTCCCGGGACAGGGCTGGTGAAAAACTGTTTTTT. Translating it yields CASSSRDRAGEKLFF. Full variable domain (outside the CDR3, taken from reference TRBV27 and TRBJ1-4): EAQVTQNPRYLITVTGKKLTVTCSQNMNHEYMSWYRQDPGLGLRQIYYSMNVEVTDKGDVPEGYKVSRKEKRNFPLILESPSPNQTSLYFCASSSRDRAGEKLFFGSGTQLSVL.

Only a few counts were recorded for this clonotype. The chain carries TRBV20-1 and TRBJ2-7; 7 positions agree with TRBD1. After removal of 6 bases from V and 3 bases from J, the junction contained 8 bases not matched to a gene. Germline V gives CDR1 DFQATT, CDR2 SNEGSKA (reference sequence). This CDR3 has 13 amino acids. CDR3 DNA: TGCAGTGCCCCCTCTCGGACAGGCTACGAGCAGTACTTC. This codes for CSAPSRTGYEQYF.

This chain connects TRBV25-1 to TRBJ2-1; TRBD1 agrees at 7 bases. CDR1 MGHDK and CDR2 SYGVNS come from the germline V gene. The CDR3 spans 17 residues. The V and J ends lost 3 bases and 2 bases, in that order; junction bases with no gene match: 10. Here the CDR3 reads CASSELGGAGTYNEQFF. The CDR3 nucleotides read TGTGCCAGCAGTGAGTTAGGGGGCGCCGGGACCTACAATGAGCAGTTCTTC. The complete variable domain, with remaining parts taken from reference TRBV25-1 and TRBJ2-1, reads EADIYQTPRYLVIGTGKKITLECSQTMGHDKMYWYQQDPGMELHLIHYSYGVNSTEKGDLSSESTVSRIRTEHFPLTLESARPSHTSQYLCASSELGGAGTYNEQFFGPGTRLTVL.

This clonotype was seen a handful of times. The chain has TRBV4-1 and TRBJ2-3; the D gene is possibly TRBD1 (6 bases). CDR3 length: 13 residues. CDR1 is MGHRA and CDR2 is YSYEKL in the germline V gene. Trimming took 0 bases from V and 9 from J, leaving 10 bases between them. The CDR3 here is CASSQDQGLTQYF. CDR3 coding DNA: TGCGCCAGCAGCCAAGATCAGGGGTTGACGCAGTATTTT.

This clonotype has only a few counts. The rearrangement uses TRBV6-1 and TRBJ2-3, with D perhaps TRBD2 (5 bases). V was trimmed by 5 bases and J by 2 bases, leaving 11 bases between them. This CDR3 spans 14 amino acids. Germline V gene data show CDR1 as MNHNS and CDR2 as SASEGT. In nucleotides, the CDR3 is TGTGCCAGCAGTCGACTACAATACACAGATACGCAGTATTTT. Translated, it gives CASSRLQYTDTQYF.

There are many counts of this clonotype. This CDR3 reads CATSDETGGIRSGELFF. For the CDR3, the DNA is TGTGCCACCAGTGACGAGACAGGGGGCATAAGGTCCGGGGAGCTGTTTTTT. The chain couples TRBV24-1 to TRBJ2-2, with 10 bases lining up with TRBD1. The ends lost 4 bases at V and 6 bases at J; junction bases unmatched: 10. Germline-derived CDR1 and CDR2 are KGHDR and SFDVKD. This CDR3 spans 17 amino acids.